This is a list of T cell receptor beta chains from one sample in a study of shared clonotypes between healthy human individuals. TCRdb's copy holds only in-frame clones and misses some; the assay was immunoSEQ multiplex PCR. The sample gives about 1.5 million clones, roughly 96% of which show up once; roughly 1.2% is in the top ten. The sample was naive CD4+ T cells sorted from blood. The source of these receptors is a man younger than 45 in good health. Both conserved end residues are part of each CDR3. Where a row states a size, it is once, few, many or the class of an expanded clone; other rows omit it.

>17|TRBJ2-1|TRBV9|-
CASSVDGRRYSYNEQFF
>11|TRBJ2-7|TRBV29-1|-
CSVLGAYEQYF
>16|TRBJ2-5|TRBV4-1|-
CASSQAAGTGGETQYF
>15|TRBJ2-5|TRBV5-1|-
CASSFDGGALETQYF
>15|TRBJ1-4|TRBV6-6|-
CASSNSGRSGEKLFF
>14|TRBJ2-3|TRBV18|-
CASSPDISADTQYF
>15|TRBJ2-3|TRBV18|-
CASSPPGTSTDTQYF
>11|TRBJ2-1|TRBV5-1|-
CASWDYNEQFF
>15|TRBJ2-7|TRBV5-1|-
CASSLGFGGRYEQYF
>12|TRBJ1-2|TRBV10-3|-
CAISDTNYGYTF
>11|TRBJ2-7|TRBV20-1|once
CSAKLGDAKHF
>14|TRBJ2-7|TRBV18|-
CASSPPGQVYEQYF
>16|TRBJ2-5|TRBV6-1|-
CASSAYARAGQGTQYF
>15|TRBJ2-7|TRBV9|-
CASSVAFGGDYEQYF
>15|TRBJ2-7|TRBV27|-
CASSYTAISSYEQYF
>14|TRBJ2-7|TRBV10-2|-
CASRTSGSQYEQYF
>14|TRBJ2-5|TRBV5-1|once
CASSTMDSEETQYF
>12|TRBJ2-7|TRBV11-3|-
CASSRGLHEQYF
>15|TRBJ2-3|TRBV13|-
CASSDRDRVTDTQYF
>13|TRBJ2-5|TRBV5-1|-
CASSLATIETQYF
>12|TRBJ2-7|TRBV19|-
CASSDRSYEQYF
>15|TRBJ2-2|TRBV2|-
CASSTGTGVTGELFF
>15|TRBJ2-7|TRBV10-3|-
CAISLLRLSRDEQYF
>15|TRBJ2-2|TRBV29-1|-
CSVRTGTRNTGELFF
>18|TRBJ1-5|TRBV19|-
CASSTVDRGLDSNQPQHF
>14|TRBJ1-4|TRBV28|-
CASSLTGRDEKLFF
>16|TRBJ2-2|TRBV4-1|-
CASSPVRAGGPGELFF
>14|TRBJ1-2|TRBV19|-
CATARRQGSYGYTF
>18|TRBJ1-5|TRBV5-8|-
CASIKGQPSVYSNQPQHF
>17|TRBJ2-1|TRBV7-3|once
CASSTRTSGSSYNEQFF
>14|TRBJ1-2|TRBV2|-
CARSTGLTDYGYTF
>16|TRBJ2-2|TRBV28|-
CASRLAGEINTGELFF
>17|TRBJ2-1|TRBV10-1|-
CASSYSGRQSSYNEQFF
>15|TRBJ2-5|TRBV9|-
CASSVEERPWETQYF
>17|TRBJ1-1|TRBV5-1|-
CASSLSPQGNFFTEAFF
>13|TRBJ2-7|TRBV10-3|-
CAISRDSHYEQYF
>11|TRBJ2-2|TRBV10-2|-
CASTRTGELFF
>15|TRBJ2-1|TRBV19|-
CASSTRLLTYNEQFF
>13|TRBJ2-1|TRBV6-1|-
CASTLNSYNEQFF
>14|TRBJ1-1|TRBV6-5|-
CASYRGRMNTEAFF
>15|TRBJ2-1|TRBV9|-
CASSVAGDGYNEQFF
>16|TRBJ2-7|TRBV27|once
CASSKYPGTSVYEQYF
>13|TRBJ2-2|TRBV27|-
CASSPSGGGELFF
>14|TRBJ2-7|TRBV19|-
CASRDAQYSYEQYF
>15|TRBJ2-2|TRBV18|-
CASSPGTGATGELFF
>16|TRBJ2-3|TRBV9|-
CASSVGLVSGTDTQYF